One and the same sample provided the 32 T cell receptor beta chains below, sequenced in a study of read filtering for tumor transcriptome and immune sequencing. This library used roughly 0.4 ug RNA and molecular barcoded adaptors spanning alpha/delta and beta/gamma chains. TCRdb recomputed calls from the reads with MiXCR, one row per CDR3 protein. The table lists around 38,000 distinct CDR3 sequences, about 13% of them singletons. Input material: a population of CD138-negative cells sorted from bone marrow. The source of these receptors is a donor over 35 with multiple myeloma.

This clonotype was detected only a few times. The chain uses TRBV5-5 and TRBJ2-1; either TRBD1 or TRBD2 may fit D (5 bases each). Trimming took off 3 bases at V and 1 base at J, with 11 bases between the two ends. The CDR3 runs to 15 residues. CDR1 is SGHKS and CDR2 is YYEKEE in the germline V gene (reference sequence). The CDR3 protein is CASSWDHISYNEQFF. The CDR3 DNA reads TGTGCCAGCAGCTGGGACCACATATCCTACAATGAGCAGTTCTTC.

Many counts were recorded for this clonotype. This chain's CDR3 is CASSEYLNTEAFF. CDR3 DNA sequence: TGTGCCAGCAGTGAATATCTGAACACTGAAGCTTTCTTT. The rearrangement joins TRBV6-1 to TRBJ1-1, with D unresolved. CDR3 length: 13 residues. The ends were cut back, 2 bases at V and 0 bases at J, with 4 bases in the middle. Per the germline V gene, CDR1 is MNHNS and CDR2 is SASEGT.

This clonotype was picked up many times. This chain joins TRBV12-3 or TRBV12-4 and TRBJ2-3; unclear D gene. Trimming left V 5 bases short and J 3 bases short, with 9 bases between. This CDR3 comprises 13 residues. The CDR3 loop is CASSPGFTDTQYF. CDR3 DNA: TGTGCCAGCAGTCCCGGGTTTACAGATACGCAGTATTTT.

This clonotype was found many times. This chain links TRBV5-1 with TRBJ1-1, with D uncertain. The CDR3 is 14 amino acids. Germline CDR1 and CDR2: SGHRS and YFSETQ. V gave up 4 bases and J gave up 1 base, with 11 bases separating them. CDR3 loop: CASSANVENTEAFF. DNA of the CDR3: TGCGCCAGCAGCGCGAACGTCGAGAACACTGAAGCTTTCTTT.

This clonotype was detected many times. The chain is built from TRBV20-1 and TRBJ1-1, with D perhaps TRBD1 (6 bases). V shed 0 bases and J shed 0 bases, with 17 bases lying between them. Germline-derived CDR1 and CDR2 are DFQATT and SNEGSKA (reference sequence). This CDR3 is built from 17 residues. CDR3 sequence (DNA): TGCAGTGCTAGAGATCAACAGGGCCTGGCGCTGAACACTGAAGCTTTCTTT. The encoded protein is CSARDQQGLALNTEAFF.

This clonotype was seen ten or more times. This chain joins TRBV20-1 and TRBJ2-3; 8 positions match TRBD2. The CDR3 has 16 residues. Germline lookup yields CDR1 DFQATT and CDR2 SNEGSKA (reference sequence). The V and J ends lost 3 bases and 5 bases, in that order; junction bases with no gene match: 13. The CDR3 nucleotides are TGCAGTGCTAGGACGCCGGGACTAGGTGCAGTAGATACGCAGTATTTT. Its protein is CSARTPGLGAVDTQYF.

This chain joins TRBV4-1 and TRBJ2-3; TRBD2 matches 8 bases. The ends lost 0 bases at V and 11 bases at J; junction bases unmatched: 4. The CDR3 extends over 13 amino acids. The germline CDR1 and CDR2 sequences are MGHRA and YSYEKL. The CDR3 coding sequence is TGCGCCAGCAGCCAAGATGGCGGGAGGCAGCAGTATTTT. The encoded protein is CASSQDGGRQQYF.

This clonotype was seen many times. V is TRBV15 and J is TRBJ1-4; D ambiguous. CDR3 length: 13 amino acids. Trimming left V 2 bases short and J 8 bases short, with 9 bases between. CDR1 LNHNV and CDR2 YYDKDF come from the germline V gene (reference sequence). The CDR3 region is CATSRRIGEKLFF. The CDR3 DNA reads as TGTGCCACCAGCAGACGAATCGGGGAAAAACTGTTTTTT.

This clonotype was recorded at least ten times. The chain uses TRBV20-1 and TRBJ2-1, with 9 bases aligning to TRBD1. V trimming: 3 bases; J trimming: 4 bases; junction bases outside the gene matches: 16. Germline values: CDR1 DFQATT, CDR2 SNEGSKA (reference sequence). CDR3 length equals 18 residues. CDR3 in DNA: TGCAGTGCTAGTACGTTTTGGGACAGGGCCCTACCGTACAATGAGCAGTTCTTC. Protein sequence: CSASTFWDRALPYNEQFF.

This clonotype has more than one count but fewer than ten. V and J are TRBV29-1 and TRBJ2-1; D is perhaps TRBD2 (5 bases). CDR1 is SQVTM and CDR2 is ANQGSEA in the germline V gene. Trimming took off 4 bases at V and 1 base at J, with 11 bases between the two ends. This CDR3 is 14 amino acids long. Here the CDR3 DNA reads TGCAGCGTTGCGGGGTTCGAGTCCTACAATGAGCAGTTCTTC. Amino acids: CSVAGFESYNEQFF.

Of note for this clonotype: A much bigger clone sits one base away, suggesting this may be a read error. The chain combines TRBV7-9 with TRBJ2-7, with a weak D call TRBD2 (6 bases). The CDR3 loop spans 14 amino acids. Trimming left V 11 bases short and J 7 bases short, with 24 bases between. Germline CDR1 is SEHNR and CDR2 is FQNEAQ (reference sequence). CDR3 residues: CACGPLTGVFEQYF. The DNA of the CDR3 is TGTGCCTGCGGACCCCTAACGGGAGTGTTTGAGCAGTACTTC.

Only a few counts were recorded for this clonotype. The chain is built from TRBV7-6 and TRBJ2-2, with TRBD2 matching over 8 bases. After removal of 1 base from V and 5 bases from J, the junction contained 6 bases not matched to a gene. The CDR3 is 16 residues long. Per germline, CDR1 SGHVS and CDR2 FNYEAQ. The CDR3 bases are TGTGCCAGCAGCTTAGGGGTAGCGGGACGGACCGGGGAGCTGTTTTTT. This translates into CASSLGVAGRTGELFF.

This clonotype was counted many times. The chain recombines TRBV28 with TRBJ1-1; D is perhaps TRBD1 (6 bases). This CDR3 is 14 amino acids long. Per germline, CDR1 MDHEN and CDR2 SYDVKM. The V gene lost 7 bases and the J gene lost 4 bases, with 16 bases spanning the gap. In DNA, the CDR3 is TGTGCCAGCACCCTCACAGGGCACACCACTGAAGCTTTCTTT. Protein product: CASTLTGHTTEAFF.

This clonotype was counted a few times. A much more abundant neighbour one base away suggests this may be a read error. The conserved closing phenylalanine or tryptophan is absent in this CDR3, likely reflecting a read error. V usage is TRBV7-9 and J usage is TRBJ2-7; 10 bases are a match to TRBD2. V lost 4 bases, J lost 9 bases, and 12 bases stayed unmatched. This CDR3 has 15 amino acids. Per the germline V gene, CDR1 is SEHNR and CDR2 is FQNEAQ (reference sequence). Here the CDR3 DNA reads TGTGCCAGCAGCTCCCCTACTAGCGGGATTGCTTGGCAGTACTGC. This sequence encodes CASSSPTSGIAWQYC.

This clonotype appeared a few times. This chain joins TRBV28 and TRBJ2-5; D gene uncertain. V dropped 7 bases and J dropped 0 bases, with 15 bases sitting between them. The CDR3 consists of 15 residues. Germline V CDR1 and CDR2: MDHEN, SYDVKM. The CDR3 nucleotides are TGTGCCAGCACCTCTTTTCTGTCGTACCAAGAGACCCAGTACTTC. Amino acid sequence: CASTSFLSYQETQYF.

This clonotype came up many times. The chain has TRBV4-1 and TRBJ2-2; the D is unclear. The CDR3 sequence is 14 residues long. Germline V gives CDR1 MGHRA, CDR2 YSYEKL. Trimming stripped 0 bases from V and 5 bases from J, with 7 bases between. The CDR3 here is CASSQDLVTGELFF. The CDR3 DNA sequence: TGCGCCAGCAGCCAAGATCTTGTTACCGGGGAGCTGTTTTTT.

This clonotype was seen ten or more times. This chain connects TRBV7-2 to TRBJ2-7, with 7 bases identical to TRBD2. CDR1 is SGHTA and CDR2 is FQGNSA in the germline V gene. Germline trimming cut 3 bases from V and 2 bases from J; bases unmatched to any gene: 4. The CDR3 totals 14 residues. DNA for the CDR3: TGTGCCAGCAGCTTTCAGCGGGATACCTACGAGCAGTACTTC. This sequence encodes CASSFQRDTYEQYF.

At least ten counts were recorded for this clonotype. The CDR3 nucleotides read TGTGCCAGCAGTTACTCGAACCCCCGCGGGGAGTACTTC. Protein sequence: CASSYSNPRGEYF. V is TRBV6-2 or TRBV6-3 and J is TRBJ2-7; possibly TRBD2 for D (6 bases). Germline values: CDR1 MNHEY, CDR2 SVGEGT. The CDR3 totals 13 residues. The ends were cut back, 0 bases at V and 11 bases at J, with 14 bases in the middle.

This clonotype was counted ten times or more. This chain's CDR3 is CSVGSWTDSTDTQYF. The DNA for the CDR3 is TGCAGCGTTGGGTCCTGGACAGACAGCACAGATACGCAGTATTTT. The gene calls are TRBV29-1 and TRBJ2-3; weak D call: TRBD1 (6 bases). The CDR3 spans 15 residues. Germline CDR1 is SQVTM and CDR2 is ANQGSEA. The V and J ends lost 4 bases and 0 bases respectively, with 14 bases between them.

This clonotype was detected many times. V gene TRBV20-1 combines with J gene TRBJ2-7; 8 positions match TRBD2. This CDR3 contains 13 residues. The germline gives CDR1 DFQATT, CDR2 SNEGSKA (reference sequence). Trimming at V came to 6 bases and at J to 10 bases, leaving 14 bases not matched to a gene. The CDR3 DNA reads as TGCAGTGCGCCGGGACTAGTGGCCTCCGAACAGTACTTC. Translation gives CSAPGLVASEQYF.

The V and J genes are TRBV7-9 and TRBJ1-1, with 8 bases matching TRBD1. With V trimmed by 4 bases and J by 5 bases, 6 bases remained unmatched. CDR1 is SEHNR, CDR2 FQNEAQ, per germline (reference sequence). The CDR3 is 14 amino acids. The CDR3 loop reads CASSSQGADTEAFF. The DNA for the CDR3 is TGTGCCAGCAGCTCTCAGGGGGCGGATACTGAAGCTTTCTTT.

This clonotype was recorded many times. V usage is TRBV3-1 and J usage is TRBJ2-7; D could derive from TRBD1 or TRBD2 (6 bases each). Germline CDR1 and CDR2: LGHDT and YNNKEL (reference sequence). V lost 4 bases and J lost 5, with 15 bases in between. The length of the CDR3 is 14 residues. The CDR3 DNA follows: TGTGCCAGCAGCCGAGAGGGGGGTACCCACGAGCAGTACTTC. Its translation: CASSREGGTHEQYF.

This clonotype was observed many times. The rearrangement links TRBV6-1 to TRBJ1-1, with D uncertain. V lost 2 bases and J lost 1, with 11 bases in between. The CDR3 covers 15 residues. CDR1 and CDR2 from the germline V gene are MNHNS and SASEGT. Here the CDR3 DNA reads TGTGCCAGCAGTGAATTCGGTTTTCGGAACACTGAAGCTTTCTTT. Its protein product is CASSEFGFRNTEAFF.

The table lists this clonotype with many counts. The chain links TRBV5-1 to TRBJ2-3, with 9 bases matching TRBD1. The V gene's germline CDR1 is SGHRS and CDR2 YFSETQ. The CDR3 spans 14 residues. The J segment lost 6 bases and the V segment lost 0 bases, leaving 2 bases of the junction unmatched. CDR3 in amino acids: CASSLEQGADTQYF. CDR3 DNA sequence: TGCGCCAGCAGCTTGGAACAGGGGGCCGATACGCAGTATTTT. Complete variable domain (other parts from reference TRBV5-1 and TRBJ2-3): KAGVTQTPRYLIKTRGQQVTLSCSPISGHRSVSWYQQTPGQGLQFLFEYFSETQRNKGNFPGRFSGRQFSNSRSEMNVSTLELGDSALYLCASSLEQGADTQYFGPGTRLTVL.

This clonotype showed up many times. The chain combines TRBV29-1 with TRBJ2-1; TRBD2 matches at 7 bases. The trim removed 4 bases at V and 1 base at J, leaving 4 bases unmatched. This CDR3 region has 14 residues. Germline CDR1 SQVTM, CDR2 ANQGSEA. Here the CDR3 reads CSVGTSDSYNEQFF. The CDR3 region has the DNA TGCAGCGTTGGAACTAGCGATTCCTACAATGAGCAGTTCTTC.

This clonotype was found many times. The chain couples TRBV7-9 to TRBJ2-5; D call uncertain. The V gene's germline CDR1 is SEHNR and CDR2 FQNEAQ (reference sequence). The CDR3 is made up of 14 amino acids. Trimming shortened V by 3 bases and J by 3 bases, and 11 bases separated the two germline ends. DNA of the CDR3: TGTGCCAGCAGCTTCTTCGCAGACAAAGAGACCCAGTACTTC. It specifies CASSFFADKETQYF.

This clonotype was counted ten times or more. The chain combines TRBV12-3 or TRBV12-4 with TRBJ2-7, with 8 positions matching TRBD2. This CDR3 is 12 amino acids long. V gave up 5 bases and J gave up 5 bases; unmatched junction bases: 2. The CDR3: CASSSGSNEQYF. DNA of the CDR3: TGTGCCAGCAGTAGCGGGAGTAACGAGCAGTACTTC.

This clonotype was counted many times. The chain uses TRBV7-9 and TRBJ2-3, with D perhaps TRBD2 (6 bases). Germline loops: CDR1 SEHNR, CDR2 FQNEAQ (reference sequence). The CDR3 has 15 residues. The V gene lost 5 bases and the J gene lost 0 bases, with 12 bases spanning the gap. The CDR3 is CASSERGVSTDTQYF. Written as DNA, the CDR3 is TGTGCCAGCAGCGAACGCGGGGTTAGCACAGATACGCAGTATTTT.

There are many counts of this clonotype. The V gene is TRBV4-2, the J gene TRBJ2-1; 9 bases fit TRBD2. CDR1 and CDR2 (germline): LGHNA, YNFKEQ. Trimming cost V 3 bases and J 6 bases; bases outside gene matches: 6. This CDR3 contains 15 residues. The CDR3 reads CASSQREGHFNEQFF. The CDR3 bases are TGTGCCAGCAGCCAGCGGGAGGGCCATTTCAATGAGCAGTTCTTC.

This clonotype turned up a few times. CDR3 DNA: TGTGCCAGCAGCTTAGATCGTCAAAATGAAAAACTGTTTTTT. Its translation: CASSLDRQNEKLFF. The rearrangement uses TRBV11-2 and TRBJ1-4, with D uncertain. The CDR3 is 14 amino acids. Germline V gene data show CDR1 as SGHAT and CDR2 as FQNNGV. Trimming shortened V by 0 bases and J by 5 bases, and 7 bases separated the two germline ends. The full variable domain, with the rest looked up from reference TRBV11-2 and TRBJ1-4, is EAGVAQSPRYKIIEKRQSVAFWCNPISGHATLYWYQQILGQGPKLLIQFQNNGVVDDSQLPKDRFSAERLKGVDSTLKIQPAKLEDSAVYLCASSLDRQNEKLFFGSGTQLSVL.

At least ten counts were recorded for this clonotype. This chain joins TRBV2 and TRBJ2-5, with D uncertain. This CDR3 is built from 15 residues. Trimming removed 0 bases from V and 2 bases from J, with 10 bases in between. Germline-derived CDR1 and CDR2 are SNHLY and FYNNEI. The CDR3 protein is CASSEASATQETQYF. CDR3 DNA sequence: TGTGCCAGCAGTGAAGCGTCGGCTACTCAAGAGACCCAGTACTTC.

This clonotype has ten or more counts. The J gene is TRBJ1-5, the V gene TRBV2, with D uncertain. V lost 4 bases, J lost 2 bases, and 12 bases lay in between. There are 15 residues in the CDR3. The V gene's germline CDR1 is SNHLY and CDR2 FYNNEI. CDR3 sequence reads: CASSGAQKGNQPQHF. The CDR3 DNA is TGTGCCAGCAGTGGGGCACAGAAGGGCAATCAGCCCCAGCATTTT.